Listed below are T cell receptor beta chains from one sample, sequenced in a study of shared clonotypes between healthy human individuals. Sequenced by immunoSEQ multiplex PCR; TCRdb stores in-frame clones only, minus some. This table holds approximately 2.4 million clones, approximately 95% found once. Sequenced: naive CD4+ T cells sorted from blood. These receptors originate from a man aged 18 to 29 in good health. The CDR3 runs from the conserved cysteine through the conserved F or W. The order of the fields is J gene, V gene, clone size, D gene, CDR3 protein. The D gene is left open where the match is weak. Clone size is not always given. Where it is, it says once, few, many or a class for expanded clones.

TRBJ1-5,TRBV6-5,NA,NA,CASSSDAGPQHF
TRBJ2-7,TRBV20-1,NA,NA,CSAYRNYEQYF
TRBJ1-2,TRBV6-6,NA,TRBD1,CASSAPGQGGYGYTF
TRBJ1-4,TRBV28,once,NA,CASSLARGATNEKLFF
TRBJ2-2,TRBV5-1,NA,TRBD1,CASSLERTGGSSGELFF
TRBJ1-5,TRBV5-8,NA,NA,CASSRDRNQPQHF
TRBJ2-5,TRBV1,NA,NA,CTTGGPGLADPYQETQYF
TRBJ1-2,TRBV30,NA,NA,CAWSVRAGGDYGYTF
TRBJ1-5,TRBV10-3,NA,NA,CAISETGNQPQHF
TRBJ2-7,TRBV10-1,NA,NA,CASSEAGRSYEQYF
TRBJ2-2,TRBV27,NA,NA,CASSGTGELFF
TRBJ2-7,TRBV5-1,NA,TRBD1,CASSLGGQGSYEQYF
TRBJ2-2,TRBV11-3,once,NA,CASRKGGTGELFF
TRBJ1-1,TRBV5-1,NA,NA,CASSSRGGNTEAFF
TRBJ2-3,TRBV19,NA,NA,CASTGRDTQYF
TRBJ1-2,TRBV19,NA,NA,CASSNGQPYGYTF
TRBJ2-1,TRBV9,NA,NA,CASSVAQGSYNEQFF
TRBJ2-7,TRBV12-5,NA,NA,CASGFRKGKYF
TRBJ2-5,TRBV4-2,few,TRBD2,CASSQDGGGGKTQYF
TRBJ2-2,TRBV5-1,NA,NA,CASSLQGNTGELFF
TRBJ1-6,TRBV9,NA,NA,CASSGGGPGYSPLHF
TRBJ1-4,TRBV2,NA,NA,CASGLGGLNEKLFF
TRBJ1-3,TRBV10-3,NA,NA,CAISDLGGGYTIYF
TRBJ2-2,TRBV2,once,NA,CASSVDGQIGTGELFF
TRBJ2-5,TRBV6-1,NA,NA,CASSFSLANQETQYF
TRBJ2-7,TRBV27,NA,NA,CASSRAGNYEQYF
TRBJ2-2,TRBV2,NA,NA,CASTREPPGELFF
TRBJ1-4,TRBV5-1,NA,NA,CASSFSGTFQEKLFF
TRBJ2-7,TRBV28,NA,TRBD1,CASSLGDRGNNEQYF
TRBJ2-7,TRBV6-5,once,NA,CASSLGFYSYEQYF
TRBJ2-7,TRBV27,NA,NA,CASSLRGAAPYEQYF
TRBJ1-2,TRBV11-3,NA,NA,CASSRGESGGDADYGYTF
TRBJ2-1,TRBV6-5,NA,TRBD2,CASSRLAGGHNEQFF
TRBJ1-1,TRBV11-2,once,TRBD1,CASRQGASTEAFF
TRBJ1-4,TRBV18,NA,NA,CASSPYRVENEKLFF
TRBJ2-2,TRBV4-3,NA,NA,CASSREGAGNTGELFF
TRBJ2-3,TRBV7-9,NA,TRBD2,CASSLVFLAGGPRDTQYF
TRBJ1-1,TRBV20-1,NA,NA,CSARGLLAFF
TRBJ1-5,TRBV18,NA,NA,CASSPNRDQPQHF
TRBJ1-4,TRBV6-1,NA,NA,CASGRTNEKLFF
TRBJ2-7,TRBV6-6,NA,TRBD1,CASSFGGQGAEQYF
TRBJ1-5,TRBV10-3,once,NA,CAISQTGTSNQPQHF
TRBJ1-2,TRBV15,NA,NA,CATSRDKREVYGYTF
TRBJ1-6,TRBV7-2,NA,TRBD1,CASNAGQRKRSPLHF
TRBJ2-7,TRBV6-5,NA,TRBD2,CASSYSGLAGAYEQYF
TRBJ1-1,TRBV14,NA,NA,CASSQDRPVHTEAFF
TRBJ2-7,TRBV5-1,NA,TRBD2,CASSSAGTSGTYEQYF
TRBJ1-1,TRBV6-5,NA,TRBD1,CASSYWTGTGGTEAFF